A selection of T cell receptor beta chains follows, all from one sample in a study of cytomegalovirus exposure and HLA in healthy donors. Clones were read by immunoSEQ multiplex PCR, and TCRdb kept only the in-frame ones, dropping some. The data show about 250,000 clones, about four fifths seen once. Sample: PBMCs. The origin of the receptors is a girl aged 2-10 years in good health and CMV-seronegative. Both conserved end residues are part of each CDR3. The order of the fields is D gene, J gene, clone size, V gene, CDR3 DNA, CDR3 protein. D genes are given only for firm matches. Size is omitted from some rows. Given values are once, few, many or a class for expanded clones.

>.|TRBJ1-4|.|TRBV18
TGTGCCAGCTCACCCACCTCGATTCAGGGAAATAACGAAAAACTGTTTTTT
CASSPTSIQGNNEKLFF
>TRBD1|TRBJ1-5|.|TRBV7-9
TGTGCCAGCAGCCCTTTACAGGGGAGGCGCCAGCCCCAGCATTTT
CASSPLQGRRQPQHF
>.|TRBJ2-7|.|TRBV18
TGTGCCAGCTCACCCAGAACAAGTCACTACGAGCAGTACTTC
CASSPRTSHYEQYF
>TRBD1|TRBJ2-2|.|TRBV4-1
TGCGCCAGCAGTCTCGAGGGGGCCAACACCGGGGAGCTGTTTTTT
CASSLEGANTGELFF
>.|TRBJ1-2|.|TRBV9
TGTGCCAGCAGCGTATCCCCAGGGAGGCGTTATGGCTACACCTTC
CASSVSPGRRYGYTF
>.|TRBJ2-7|.|TRBV30
TGTGCCTGGACCCCCCGGAACAGGGTCTACGAGCAGTACTTC
CAWTPRNRVYEQYF
>.|TRBJ2-5|.|TRBV6-5
TGTGCCAGCAGTTACTCCAACAGTCGGGAGACCCAGTACTTC
CASSYSNSRETQYF
>TRBD1|TRBJ2-1|once|TRBV7-8
TGTGCCAGCAGCTATCTCTCAGGGACAGGGTTTAGGAATGAGCAGTTCTTC
CASSYLSGTGFRNEQFF
>TRBD2|TRBJ2-2|.|TRBV11-1
TGTGCCAGCAGCTTAACCCAACTAGCGGGGTACACCGGGGAGCTGTTTTTT
CASSLTQLAGYTGELFF
>.|TRBJ2-3|.|TRBV5-6
TGTGCCAGCAGCCGAGGGAGAACAGATACGCAGTATTTT
CASSRGRTDTQYF
>.|TRBJ1-5|.|TRBV4-1
TGCGCCAGCAGCCAAGACCCGGGGTGGGGGGGCGGTCAGCCCCAGCATTTT
CASSQDPGWGGGQPQHF
>.|TRBJ2-1|.|TRBV27
TGTGCCAGCAGTTTAGCCCCGGGTGGGTTCTCCTACAATGAGCAGTTCTTC
CASSLAPGGFSYNEQFF
>TRBD1|TRBJ1-1|.|TRBV5-6
TGTGCCAGCAGCTTGGTGGGACAGGGAATCTCCACTGAAGCTTTCTTT
CASSLVGQGISTEAFF
>.|TRBJ1-2|.|TRBV5-4
TGTGCCAGCAGCTCAATGACAGAATATAACTATGGCTACACCTTC
CASSSMTEYNYGYTF
>.|TRBJ1-2|.|TRBV5-6
TGTGCCAGCAGCTTGGCCAGGGTTAGGCTATATGGCTACACCTTC
CASSLARVRLYGYTF
>.|TRBJ1-1|.|TRBV7-2
TGTGCCAGCAGCTTAGAGGGAGGTAGGACGGCGAACACTGAAGCTTTCTTT
CASSLEGGRTANTEAFF
>TRBD2|TRBJ2-7|.|TRBV28
TGTGCCAGCAGTTCTAGCGGGAGACCCCTCTTAGAGCAGTACTTC
CASSSSGRPLLEQYF
>.|TRBJ1-2|.|TRBV14
TGTGCCAGCAGCCTTACGACGGGCTATGGCTACACCTTC
CASSLTTGYGYTF
>TRBD1|TRBJ1-2|.|TRBV5-1
TGCGCCAGCAGCTTTTACCGGGACAGGGGGCAAGGCTACACCTTC
CASSFYRDRGQGYTF
>TRBD2|TRBJ2-1|.|TRBV5-1
TGCGCCAGCAGCTTGCGGGGGGACTCCAATGAGCAGTTCTTC
CASSLRGDSNEQFF
>.|TRBJ1-2|few|TRBV11-2
TGTGCCAGCAGCTTAGCAAGCTGGCGGGACTACACCTTC
CASSLASWRDYTF
>TRBD2|TRBJ2-1|.|TRBV11-2
TGTGCCAGCAGCTTACCAAGCGGGAACTACAATGAGCAGTTCTTC
CASSLPSGNYNEQFF
>TRBD1|TRBJ2-7|few|TRBV19
TGTGCCAGTAGTACTTCTACAGGGGCACCCGGATTACGAGCATGGTACTTC
CASSTSTGAPGLRAWYF
>.|TRBJ2-2|.|TRBV12-5
TGTGCTAGTGGTTTGGTATACGGGGGTAACACCGGGGAGCTGTTTTTT
CASGLVYGGNTGELFF
>.|TRBJ2-2|.|TRBV16
TGTGCCAGCAGCCAGAACAAGAACGGGGAGCTGTTTTTT
CASSQNKNGELFF
>TRBD1|TRBJ2-5|.|TRBV28
TGTGCCAGCAGTTTATCCTTCTTTCCTCCGACAGGGGGGGGGATAGAAGAGACCCAGTACTTC
CASSLSFFPPTGGGIEETQYF
>TRBD2|TRBJ2-2|.|TRBV28
TGTGCCAGCAGGGGACATAGCGGGAGGGACCCCGGGGAGCTGTTTTTT
CASRGHSGRDPGELFF
>TRBD2|TRBJ2-5|.|TRBV5-1
TGCGCCAGCACGGGCGGGGGACTCCAAGAGACCCAGTACTTC
CASTGGGLQETQYF
>.|TRBJ1-5|.|TRBV27
TGTGCCAGCAGCCAATTTAGCAATCAGCCCCAGCATTTT
CASSQFSNQPQHF
>TRBD2|TRBJ2-7|.|TRBV10-3
TGTGCCATCAGGGAGACTAGCGGGACCGTAGAGCAGTACTTC
CAIRETSGTVEQYF
>.|TRBJ2-1|.|TRBV30
TGTGCCTGGAATTCGGAGGGGCAGTACTACAATGAGCAGTTCTTC
CAWNSEGQYYNEQFF
>.|TRBJ2-3|.|TRBV4-1
TGCGCCAGCAGCCAAGCTGTTAACACAGATACGCAGTATTTT
CASSQAVNTDTQYF
>TRBD1|TRBJ2-5|.|TRBV5-1
TGCGCCAGCAGCACCTACCGGGACAGGGGACTCCCAGAGACCCAGTACTTC
CASSTYRDRGLPETQYF
>.|TRBJ2-7|.|TRBV6-5
TGTGCCAGCAGTCTAGCTGGTGGTTTGGAGCAGTACTTC
CASSLAGGLEQYF
>.|TRBJ2-1|.|TRBV28
TGTGCCAGCAACCGGGGTTACAATGAGCAGTTCTTC
CASNRGYNEQFF
>TRBD1|TRBJ1-5|.|TRBV30
TGTGCCTGGAGTGAAGGACAGGGTATAGGCCAGCCCCAGCATTTT
CAWSEGQGIGQPQHF
>.|TRBJ2-5|.|TRBV29-1
TGCAGCGTTGACTCAGGGAGGACCCAAGAGACCCAGTACTTC
CSVDSGRTQETQYF
>TRBD1|TRBJ1-5|.|TRBV6-6
TGTGCCACCTCCGACAGGGCGGCAAATCAGCCCCAGCATTTT
CATSDRAANQPQHF
>TRBD1|TRBJ1-2|.|TRBV27
TGTGCCAGCAGTTTGATCCGGGACAGGATTTATGGCTACACCTTC
CASSLIRDRIYGYTF